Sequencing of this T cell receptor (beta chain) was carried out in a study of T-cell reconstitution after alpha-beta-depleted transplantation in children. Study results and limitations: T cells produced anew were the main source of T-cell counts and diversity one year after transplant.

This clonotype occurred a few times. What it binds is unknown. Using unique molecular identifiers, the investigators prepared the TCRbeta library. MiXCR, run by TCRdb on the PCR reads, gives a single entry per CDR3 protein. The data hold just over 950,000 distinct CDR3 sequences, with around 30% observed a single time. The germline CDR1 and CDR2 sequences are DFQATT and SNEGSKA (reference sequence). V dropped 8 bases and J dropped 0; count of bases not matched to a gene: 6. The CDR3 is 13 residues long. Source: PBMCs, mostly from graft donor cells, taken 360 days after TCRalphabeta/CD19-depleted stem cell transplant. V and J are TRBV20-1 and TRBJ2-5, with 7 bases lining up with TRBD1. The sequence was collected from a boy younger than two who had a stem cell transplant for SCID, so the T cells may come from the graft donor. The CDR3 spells CSYRGRYQETQYF. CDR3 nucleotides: TGCAGTTATAGGGGGCGGTACCAAGAGACCCAGTACTTC.